This T cell receptor (beta chain) was recorded in a study of glioma-infiltrating T cells after dendritic cell vaccination. Overall study context: Dendritic cells derived from monocytes and pulsed with autologous tumor lysate formed the vaccine. Dendritic cell vaccine was injected intradermally three times, biweekly.

V was clipped by 5 bases and J by 5 bases; unmatched bases: 6. Germline CDR1 LGHNT, CDR2 FRNRAP. This CDR3 contains 15 residues. The immunoSEQ assay amplified TCRB CDR3 from up to roughly 2 ug DNA. Sequencing used immunoSEQ multiplex PCR; TCRdb keeps in-frame clones, though not all of them. The data hold about 92,000 clones, with around 86% observed a single time. This clonotype was obtained from a human donor with glioblastoma. Sequencing was performed on blood, taken before dendritic cell vaccination. The genes are TRBV12-5 and TRBJ2-1, with TRBD2 identical over 10 bases. CDR3 sequence: CASGPSGGAHNEQFF. In nucleotides, the CDR3 is TGTGCTAGTGGTCCGAGCGGGGGGGCCCACAATGAGCAGTTCTTC.